This TCR beta chain was recorded in a study of blood T cells in healthy people across ages. Peripheral blood, roughly 9.3 milliliters per donor, was collected. Trimming cost V 0 bases and J 8 bases, with 11 bases left between them. Germline CDR1 and CDR2: LNHNV and YYDKDF (reference sequence). The CDR3 totals 14 residues. This clonotype showed up just once. Antigen specificity is unknown. General observations from the study: Observed TCR beta diversity showed a strong correlation with the percentage of naive T cells as measured by flow cytometry.

The use of a sample-barcoded 5' primer and a J-beta primer mix characterized a second PCR of about 6 to 11 cycles. Using its own MiXCR run on the 5' RACE reads, TCRdb lists one record per CDR3 protein. The profile shows some 1,800,000 distinct CDR3 sequences, about 39% of them singletons. The rearrangement uses TRBV15 and TRBJ2-1; TRBD2 might be the D (5 bases). Sequencing was performed on blood. This sequence originates from a human donor in good health. The CDR3 here is CATSRDWPRDEQFF. CDR3 nucleotide sequence: TGTGCCACCAGCAGAGATTGGCCGAGGGATGAGCAGTTCTTC.